This T cell receptor (beta chain) was captured in a study of OX40 agonist ivuxolimab in advanced cancers. Overall study: Given to patients was ivuxolimab, an agonistic anti-OX40 (CD134) antibody. Treatment received earlier with anti-PD-1, anti-PD-L1 or anti-CTLA-4 agents was allowed, and more than 30% had some.

As for this clone: What it binds is not known.

Only in-frame clones appear in the TCRdb table, and some are missing; sequencing was by immunoSEQ multiplex PCR. The sample lists 40,000 to 60,000 clones, 85% occurring once. General study findings and limits: Mean expanded clone counts were higher in CD8+ than CD4+ T cells. Blood T cells, both CD4+ and CD8+, expanded clonally by week 6 at 0.1 to 3.0 mg/kg.

The V gene lost 7 bases and the J gene lost 4 bases, with 13 bases spanning the gap. CDR3 length: 13 amino acids. Germline values: CDR1 MDHEN, CDR2 SYDVKM. The chain recombines TRBV28 with TRBJ1-2, with D possibly matching TRBD1 (5 bases). The sequence came from an adult with an advanced solid tumor such as melanoma, head and neck, liver or kidney cancer. This specimen consisted of CD4+ or CD8+ T cells sorted from blood, obtained in a trial of the OX40 agonist ivuxolimab. The CDR3 sequence is CASTLGGPYGYTF. CDR3 DNA: TGTGCCAGCACCCTCGGGGGTCCCTATGGCTACACCTTC.